This TCR beta chain was captured by sequencing in a study of blood T cell repertoires in COVID-19. Looking at the study overall: From the United States, Italy and Spain came samples of acute and convalescent COVID-19. PBMCs, B-cell-depleted T cells, or T cells were the source of the cDNA or gDNA that made up the material.

Per the original data handling: Researchers report that nucleated cell counts were estimated from reference gene primer amplification. Profiled with immunoSEQ multiplex PCR; TCRdb holds only in-frame clones, not every one. V and J calls and clone size are given by that table; D and trimming were obtained from the DNA. This table holds around 140,000 clones, over 75% found once. V gave up 5 bases and J gave up 0 bases, with 17 bases separating them. The CDR3 length is 17 residues. The germline V gene has CDR1 MDHEN and CDR2 SYDVKM. The sample taken for sequencing was peripheral blood. The TCR comes from a man between 65 and 80 years old with active COVID-19. J is TRBJ2-1 and V is TRBV28, with a weak D call TRBD2 (7 bases). CDR3 sequence reads: CASSPTSGGSSYNEQFF. For the CDR3, the DNA is TGTGCCAGCAGTCCGACATCGGGGGGCAGCTCCTACAATGAGCAGTTCTTC.